This T cell receptor beta chain stems from a study of T cell repertoires in aging, cancer and after chemotherapy. Rearranged V-D-J TRB sequences were amplified with a mixed TRB-A/B primer pool. TCRdb re-called the multiplex PCR reads with MiXCR, one entry per CDR3 protein. This table has approximately 10,000 distinct CDR3 sequences, less than 30% appearing once. Germline lookup yields CDR1 MNHEY and CDR2 SVGAGI. V lost 6 bases and J lost 4, with 16 bases in between. This CDR3 contains 16 residues. The template was genomic DNA from peripheral blood, not RNA. The sequence was collected from a human donor in good health. This rearrangement joins TRBV6-5 to TRBJ1-6, with a possible D match to TRBD1 (5 bases). Specimen: blood. The CDR3 DNA is TGTGCCAGCAGGCTGAACCCCGGGGGATATAATTCACCCCTCCACTTT. This codes for CASRLNPGGYNSPLHF.